The 30 T cell receptor beta chains in this list originate from one sample, sequenced in a study of PD-L1 blockade in urothelial cancer. Measured with immunoSEQ multiplex PCR; TCRdb has only the in-frame clones, and not every one. The sample gives roughly 63,000 clones, 81% of which show up once; 3.2% is in the top ten. Regarding time point: pretreatment peripheral blood. Here the sequenced sample was PBMCs, taken around atezolizumab (anti-PD-L1) treatment. Receptors originate from a man between 65 and 85 years old with urothelial cancer.

J is TRBJ1-5 and V is TRBV18, with D unresolved. V gave up 2 bases and J gave up 4 bases, with 9 bases separating them. CDR1 is KGHSH and CDR2 is LQKENI in the germline V gene. CDR3 size: 14 residues. The CDR3 region has the DNA TGTGCCAGCTCACCAAGCGCGGGGAATCAGCCCCAGCATTTT. It specifies CASSPSAGNQPQHF.

This clone occurred many times. V gene TRBV27 combines with J gene TRBJ1-5; D not resolved. Germline CDR1 and CDR2: MNHEY and SMNVEV (reference sequence). Trimming removed 0 bases at V and 0 bases at J, with 6 bases between. The CDR3 has 15 residues. CDR3 in amino acids: CASSLSVGSNQPQHF. In DNA, the CDR3 is TGTGCCAGCAGTTTATCGGTCGGTAGCAATCAGCCCCAGCATTTT.

The table lists this clone with a count of one. The chain recombines TRBV10-2 with TRBJ2-5, with D possibly being TRBD1 (5 bases). The CDR3 has 13 residues. Germline V gene data show CDR1 as WSHSY and CDR2 as SAAADI. Trimming cost V 2 bases and J 1 base, with 5 bases left between them. CDR3 in amino acids: CASSEDSQETQYF. DNA for the CDR3: TGCGCCAGCAGTGAGGACAGCCAAGAGACCCAGTACTTC.

This clone was counted between two and nine times. This chain joins TRBV25-1 and TRBJ1-2; TRBD1 matches 8 bases. CDR3 length equals 13 residues. After removal of 4 bases from V and 12 bases from J, the junction contained 10 bases not matched to a gene. Per the germline V gene, CDR1 is MGHDK and CDR2 is SYGVNS. CDR3 sequence (DNA): TGTGCCAGCAGTGCTTACGGAACAGGGGGACACACCTTC. It encodes CASSAYGTGGHTF.

This clone appeared once. The gene calls are TRBV7-6 and TRBJ2-3, with 7 bases matching TRBD1. V was pared by 8 bases and J by 6 bases, with 8 bases of the junction left unmatched. CDR1 is SGHVS and CDR2 is FNYEAQ in the germline V gene. This CDR3 region has 13 residues. CDR3 sequence (DNA): TGTGCCAGCTCCGGACAGGCCCGCGATACGCAGTATTTT. This encodes CASSGQARDTQYF.

V gene TRBV10-1 combines with J gene TRBJ2-7; D unclear. V was pared by 6 bases and J by 7 bases, with 7 bases between. The CDR3 extends over 10 amino acids. CDR1 WNHNN and CDR2 SYGVQD come from the germline V gene (reference sequence). DNA of the CDR3: TGCGCCAGCAGGGCGAGGGAGCAGTACTTC. This gives the protein CASRAREQYF.

CDR3 region: CASSLIAGALSGNTIYF. CDR3 coding DNA: TGTGCCAGCAGCTTAATAGCAGGGGCCCTCTCTGGAAACACCATATATTTT. The chain couples TRBV11-2 to TRBJ1-3, with D possibly matching TRBD1 (6 bases). CDR3 size: 17 residues. The V and J ends lost 2 bases and 0 bases respectively, with 14 bases between them. The V gene's germline CDR1 is SGHAT and CDR2 FQNNGV.

This chain connects TRBV11-1 to TRBJ2-1; 12 bases agree with TRBD2. This CDR3 comprises 14 residues. The germline gives CDR1 SGHAT, CDR2 FQDESV (reference sequence). Trimming took 6 bases from V and 9 from J; bases not matched to a gene: 6. The CDR3 DNA reads as TGTGCCAGCAGTCAAGAGACTAGCGGGAGTGAGCAGTTCTTC. It is translated as CASSQETSGSEQFF.

The V call is TRBV5-1, the J call TRBJ1-4; D gene unclear. The CDR3 length is 15 residues. CDR1 is SGHRS and CDR2 is YFSETQ in the germline V gene. Deletions cut 2 bases from V and 4 bases from J, with 12 bases between. CDR3 region: CASSLNGLYNEKLFF. The CDR3 region has the DNA TGCGCCAGCAGCTTAAACGGACTGTATAATGAAAAACTGTTTTTT. Full variable domain (rest looked up from reference TRBV5-1 and TRBJ1-4): KAGVTQTPRYLIKTRGQQVTLSCSPISGHRSVSWYQQTPGQGLQFLFEYFSETQRNKGNFPGRFSGRQFSNSRSEMNVSTLELGDSALYLCASSLNGLYNEKLFFGSGTQLSVL.

The chain couples TRBV29-1 to TRBJ2-2; the match to TRBD1 covers 9 bases. The ends lost 6 bases at V and 5 bases at J; junction bases unmatched: 10. This CDR3 is 15 amino acids long. The V gene's germline CDR1 is SQVTM and CDR2 ANQGSEA. This CDR3 reads CSVRRGQGGTGELFF. In DNA, the CDR3 is TGCAGCGTGCGACGGGGACAGGGCGGGACCGGGGAGCTGTTTTTT.

The chain joins TRBV5-1 to TRBJ1-1, with a tentative D call TRBD1 (6 bases). This CDR3 spans 15 amino acids. V lost 0 bases, J lost 5 bases, and 14 bases lay in between. CDR1 and CDR2 from the germline V gene are SGHRS and YFSETQ. The CDR3 sequence: CASSLARGGGTEAFF. CDR3 bases: TGCGCCAGCAGCTTGGCCAGGGGCGGTGGGACTGAAGCTTTCTTT.

This clone appeared a few times. J is TRBJ2-1 and V is TRBV30, with 8 bases matching TRBD1. CDR1 GTSNPN and CDR2 SVGIG come from the germline V gene (reference sequence). The CDR3 spans 13 residues. With 8 bases clipped from V and 2 bases from J, the junction kept 5 bases outside the gene matches. CDR3 coding DNA: TGTGCCACGGGGGACAGGACCTACAATGAGCAGTTCTTC. Amino acids: CATGDRTYNEQFF.

This clone came up a few times. The chain links TRBV10-2 to TRBJ2-3; TRBD1 might be the D (6 bases). The germline V gene encodes CDR1 WSHSY and CDR2 SAAADI. This CDR3 has 15 amino acids. Trimming stripped 2 bases from V and 0 bases from J, with 9 bases between. Written as DNA, the CDR3 is TGCGCCAGCAGTGAGAACAGGGTTAGCACAGATACGCAGTATTTT. This codes for CASSENRVSTDTQYF.

The rearrangement links TRBV6-5 to TRBJ1-5, with TRBD1 as a possible D gene (6 bases). The CDR3 is 14 amino acids. V gave up 6 bases and J gave up 6 bases, with 15 bases separating them. The germline V gene has CDR1 MNHEY and CDR2 SVGAGI. CDR3 sequence: CASSPTGPGQPQHF. In DNA, the CDR3 is TGTGCCAGCAGCCCGACAGGTCCGGGTCAGCCCCAGCATTTT.

The V and J genes are TRBV19 and TRBJ1-5; 8 nucleotides agree with TRBD1. CDR1 LNHDA and CDR2 SQIVND come from the germline V gene (reference sequence). V trimming: 6 bases; J trimming: 4 bases; junction bases outside the gene matches: 5. The CDR3 is 14 residues long. CDR3 protein: CASRGTGSNQPQHF. The DNA of the CDR3 is TGTGCCAGTAGAGGGACAGGATCGAATCAGCCCCAGCATTTT.

The chain employs TRBV5-1 and TRBJ2-5; 7 nucleotides line up with TRBD1. This CDR3 is built from 16 residues. After removal of 5 bases from V and 2 bases from J, the junction contained 12 bases not matched to a gene. CDR1 SGHRS and CDR2 YFSETQ come from the germline V gene. CDR3 DNA sequence: TGCGCCAGCAGTCCCATGCCGGGACAGCAACAAGAGACCCAGTACTTC. This gives the protein CASSPMPGQQQETQYF.

The V and J genes are TRBV27 and TRBJ1-3; D gene ambiguous. Germline CDR1 MNHEY, CDR2 SMNVEV (reference sequence). This CDR3 region has 15 residues. Trimming cost V 1 base and J 0 bases, with 7 bases left between them. As DNA, the CDR3 is TGTGCCAGCAGTTTATTCCCAGGCTCTGGAAACACCATATATTTT. The encoded protein is CASSLFPGSGNTIYF.

This clone was recorded only once. The chain carries TRBV2 and TRBJ1-6, with 7 bases that match TRBD1. V shed 6 bases, J shed 9 bases, and the junction held 14 bases outside the gene matches. This CDR3 contains 16 residues. Germline values: CDR1 SNHLY, CDR2 FYNNEI. The CDR3 reads CASSKRDSITTSPLHF. CDR3 nucleotides: TGTGCCAGCAGCAAACGGGACAGCATAACTACTTCACCCCTCCACTTT.

Written as DNA, the CDR3 is TGCGCCAGCAGCTACGGACAGGGGGCAGGGGCCAACGTCCTGACTTTC. It specifies CASSYGQGAGANVLTF. The chain uses TRBV5-1 and TRBJ2-6, with 11 bases that match TRBD1. CDR3 length: 16 amino acids. Germline V CDR1 and CDR2: SGHRS, YFSETQ. Germline trimming cut 3 bases from V and 4 bases from J; bases unmatched to any gene: 3.

Relative to its sample, this clone is medium-sized. The chain uses TRBV2 and TRBJ1-2; TRBD1 is a possible D gene (6 bases). Trimming left V 6 bases short and J 3 bases short, with 20 bases between. The CDR3 runs 16 residues. Germline V lookup: CDR1 SNHLY, CDR2 FYNNEI. This CDR3 reads CASRGGVDVVHYGYTF. In DNA form, the CDR3 reads TGTGCCAGCAGAGGGGGGGTGGACGTTGTTCACTATGGCTACACCTTC.

This chain links TRBV30 with TRBJ1-2, with D hard to call. The CDR3 sequence is 11 residues long. The germline CDR1 and CDR2 sequences are GTSNPN and SVGIG (reference sequence). The V and J ends lost 2 bases and 8 bases respectively, with 9 bases between them. The CDR3 region has the DNA TGTGCCTGGAGTAAGGCGGGCGGCTACACCTTC. Residues: CAWSKAGGYTF.

This clone was counted between two and nine times. The V and J genes are TRBV7-8 and TRBJ2-7; 10 bases are shared with TRBD2. V was clipped by 4 bases and J by 2 bases; unmatched bases: 2. Looked up from germline, CDR1 is SGHVS and CDR2 is FQNEAQ. The CDR3 length is 14 residues. CDR3 sequence reads: CASSSGLAAYEQYF. CDR3 bases: TGTGCCAGCAGCTCCGGACTAGCGGCCTACGAGCAGTACTTC.

This clone was detected only a few times. The chain is built from TRBV19 and TRBJ2-3, with 12 bases fitting TRBD2. In germline, CDR1 is LNHDA, CDR2 SQIVND (reference sequence). Trimming removed 3 bases from V and 4 bases from J; junction bases left unmatched: 8. The CDR3 covers 17 residues. The CDR3 loop reads CASSMVPTSGSPDTQYF. Written as DNA, the CDR3 is TGTGCCAGTAGTATGGTCCCGACTAGCGGGAGCCCAGATACGCAGTATTTT. Filled out from reference TRBV19 and TRBJ2-3, the complete variable domain reads DGGITQSPKYLFRKEGQNVTLSCEQNLNHDAMYWYRQDPGQGLRLIYYSQIVNDFQKGDIAEGYSVSREKKESFPLTVTSAQKNPTAFYLCASSMVPTSGSPDTQYFGPGTRLTVL.

With respect to this clone: Possible read error: a much larger clone is one base away. The rearrangement links TRBV5-5 to TRBJ2-1; no reliable D call. With 4 bases removed from V and 5 bases from J, the gap between germline ends came to 4 bases. The CDR3 extends over 11 amino acids. Germline V CDR1 and CDR2: SGHKS, YYEKEE (reference sequence). The CDR3 sequence: CASSLNNEQFF. CDR3 DNA: TGTGCCAGCAGCCTTAACAATGAGCAGTTCTTC.

This chain uses TRBV10-3 with TRBJ2-7; TRBD1 agrees at 9 bases. CDR1 ENHRY and CDR2 SYGVKD come from the germline V gene. V shed 4 bases, J shed 0 bases, and the junction held 4 bases outside the gene matches. The CDR3 runs 15 residues. DNA for the CDR3: TGTGCCATCAGTGGGGGGACAGGGAGCTCCTACGAGCAGTACTTC. This translates into CAISGGTGSSYEQYF.

The chain uses TRBV12-5 and TRBJ2-1, with 9 nucleotides matching TRBD2. This CDR3 is 19 amino acids long. Germline CDR1 is LGHNT and CDR2 is FRNRAP. Trimming removed 4 bases from V and 0 bases from J; junction bases left unmatched: 13. The CDR3 region is CASGSQRLAALSSYNEQFF. Written as DNA, the CDR3 is TGTGCTAGTGGTTCGCAGCGACTAGCGGCGCTTAGCTCCTACAATGAGCAGTTCTTC.

CDR3 DNA: TGTGCCAGCAGGGGGACAGGGGGAGCCGAGCAGTACTTC. Protein: CASRGTGGAEQYF. The chain combines TRBV6-5 with TRBJ2-7; 11 bases are shared with TRBD1. This CDR3 has 13 amino acids. The V segment lost 6 bases and the J segment 6 bases; nucleotides outside the gene matches: 4. CDR1 and CDR2 (germline): MNHEY, SVGAGI.

This chain joins TRBV6-1 and TRBJ2-3; 12 nucleotides align to TRBD2. Germline V gene lookup returns CDR1 MNHNS and CDR2 SASEGT. V lost 2 bases and J lost 5; bases outside the gene matches: 8. The CDR3 has 17 residues. The DNA of the CDR3 is TGTGCCAGCAGTGAAAAGCGGGCTAGCGGGAGGGTAGATACGCAGTATTTT. Protein sequence: CASSEKRASGRVDTQYF.

The chain uses TRBV10-2 and TRBJ2-3; D not certain. From germline, CDR1 is WSHSY and CDR2 SAAADI. The CDR3 loop spans 16 amino acids. V was cut by 3 bases and J by 3 bases, with 16 bases left in between. DNA of the CDR3: TGCGCCAGCAGTGATTTGAGCGCGCTCGGTACAGATACGCAGTATTTT. Amino acids: CASSDLSALGTDTQYF.

CDR3 sequence (DNA): TGCGCCAGCAGCTTAAATTTACAGGGCAGCAATGAGCAGTTCTTC. It specifies CASSLNLQGSNEQFF. The V call is TRBV5-1, the J call TRBJ2-1, with D possibly being TRBD1 (6 bases). The V and J ends lost 2 bases and 6 bases respectively, with 15 bases between them. Germline assignment: CDR1 SGHRS and CDR2 YFSETQ. The CDR3 totals 15 residues.